This T cell receptor beta chain is from a study of regulatory T cells in long-lasting Graves disease. Study overall: Graves' patients who were just diagnosed had used antithyroid drugs for under 3 months.

Arm-PCR of CDR3 regions and iRepertoire HTBI primers were the basis on which TCR beta libraries were built. TCRdb called the multiplex PCR reads again in MiXCR, with one record for every CDR3 protein. Among about 470,000 distinct CDR3 sequences, around 15% were seen once, and the ten largest hold less than 15%. A few counts support this clonotype. The time point: newly diagnosed GD, antithyroid drugs for less than 3 months. RNA from PBMCs was the source of the TCR library. Deletions cut 3 bases from V and 7 bases from J, with 15 bases between. CDR3 length equals 15 residues. Germline V gene sequence: CDR1 WNHNN, CDR2 SYGVQD (reference sequence). The same data also went into a second study, on T cells in Graves' hyperthyroidism and ophthalmopathy. According to that study: The HTBI primer set served for first-round RT-PCR of the TCR CDR3.

This receptor was taken from a man aged 35 to 55 with Graves disease. The V and J genes are TRBV10-1 and TRBJ2-2; D is possibly TRBD2 (5 bases). Sample: peripheral blood mononuclear cells (PBMCs), taken at new diagnosis, from a patient treated with antithyroid drugs. DNA for the CDR3: TGCGCCAGCAGTGATCCTAGCACCATCGTCGGGGAGCTGTTTTTT. Amino acids: CASSDPSTIVGELFF.